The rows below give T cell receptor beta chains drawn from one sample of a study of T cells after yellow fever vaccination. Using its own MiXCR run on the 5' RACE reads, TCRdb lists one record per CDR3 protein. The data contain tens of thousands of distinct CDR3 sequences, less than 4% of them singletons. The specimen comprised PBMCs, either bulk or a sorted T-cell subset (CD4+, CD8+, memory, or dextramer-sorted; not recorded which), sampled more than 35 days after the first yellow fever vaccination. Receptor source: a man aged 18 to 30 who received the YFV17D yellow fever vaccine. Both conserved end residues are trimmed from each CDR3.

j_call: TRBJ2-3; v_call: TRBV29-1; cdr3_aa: SVEAWTSGGATDTQY
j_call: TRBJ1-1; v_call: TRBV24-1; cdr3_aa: ATSEPRTGFTEAF
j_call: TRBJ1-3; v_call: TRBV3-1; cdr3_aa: ASSQGGNTIY
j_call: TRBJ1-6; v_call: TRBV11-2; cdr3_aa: ASSSLRGLGSPLH
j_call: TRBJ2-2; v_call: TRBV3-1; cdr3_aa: ASSHYRDGSWERRLLMRTGELF
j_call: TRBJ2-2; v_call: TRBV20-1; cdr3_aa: SARPTNTGELF
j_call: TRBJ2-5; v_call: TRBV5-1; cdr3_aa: ASSLMDPQETQY
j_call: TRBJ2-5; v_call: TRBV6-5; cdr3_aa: ATLGEPGWETQY
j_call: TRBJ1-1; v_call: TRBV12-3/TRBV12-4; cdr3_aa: ASSWGGANTEAF
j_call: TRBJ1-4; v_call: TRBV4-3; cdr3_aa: ASSHLGFTGTEIEKLF
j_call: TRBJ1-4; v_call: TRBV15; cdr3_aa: ATSRDSGWDEKLF
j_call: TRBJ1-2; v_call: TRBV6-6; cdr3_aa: ASTNVIDGYT
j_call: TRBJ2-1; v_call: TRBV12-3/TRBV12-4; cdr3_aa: ASSLGGNEQF
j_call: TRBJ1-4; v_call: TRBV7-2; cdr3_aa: ASSRSNPGWEGGMEKLF
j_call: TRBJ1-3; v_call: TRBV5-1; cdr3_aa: ASTTGSSGNTIY
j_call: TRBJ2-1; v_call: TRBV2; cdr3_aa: ASSVASGHVGEQF
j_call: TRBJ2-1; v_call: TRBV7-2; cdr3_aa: ASSPSLAEQF
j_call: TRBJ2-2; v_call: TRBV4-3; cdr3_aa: ASSQDTVFPGELF
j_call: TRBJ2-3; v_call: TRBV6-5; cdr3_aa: ASSWGWGAKDTQY
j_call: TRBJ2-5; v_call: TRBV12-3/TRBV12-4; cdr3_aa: ASGFSGGGETQY
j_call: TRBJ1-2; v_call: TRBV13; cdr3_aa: ASSLAGQGTYGYT
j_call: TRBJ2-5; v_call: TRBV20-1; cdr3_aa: SARDEGTVQETQY
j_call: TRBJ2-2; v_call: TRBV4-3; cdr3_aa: ASSQDPTGLIGELF
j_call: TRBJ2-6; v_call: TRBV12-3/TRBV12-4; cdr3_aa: ASSWGSSGANVLT
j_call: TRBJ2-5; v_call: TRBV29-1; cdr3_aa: SVRYLETQY
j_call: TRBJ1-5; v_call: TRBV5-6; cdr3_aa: ASSLRGSGQPQH
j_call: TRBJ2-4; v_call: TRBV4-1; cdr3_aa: ASSRTQGLNNIQY
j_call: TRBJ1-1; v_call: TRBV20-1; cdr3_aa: SARQFMNTEAF
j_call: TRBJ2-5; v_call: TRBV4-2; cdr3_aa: ASSRQVQGSETQY
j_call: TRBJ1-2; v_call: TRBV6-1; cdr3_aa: ASSLVRGDGYT
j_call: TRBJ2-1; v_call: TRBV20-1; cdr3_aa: SARLTGLSYNEQF
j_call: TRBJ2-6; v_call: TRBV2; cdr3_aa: ASDPGRSSGANVLT
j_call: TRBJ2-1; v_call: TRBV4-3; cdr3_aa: ASSQDKGGGYYNEQF
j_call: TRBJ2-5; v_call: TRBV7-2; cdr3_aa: ASSLNGGASAETQY
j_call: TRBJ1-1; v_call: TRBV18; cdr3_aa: ASSDQANTEAF
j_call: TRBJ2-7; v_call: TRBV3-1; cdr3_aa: ASRSRGHEQY
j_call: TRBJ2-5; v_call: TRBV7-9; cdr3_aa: ASSASGGSGETQY
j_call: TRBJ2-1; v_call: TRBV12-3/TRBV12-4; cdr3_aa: ASRNRLQGSYNEQF
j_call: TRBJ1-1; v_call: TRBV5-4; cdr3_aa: ASSSTDYRGLNTEAF
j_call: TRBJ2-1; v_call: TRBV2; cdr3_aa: ACSSRNILTRPDNEQF
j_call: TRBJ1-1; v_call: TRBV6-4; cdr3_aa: ASSVDRGRKAF
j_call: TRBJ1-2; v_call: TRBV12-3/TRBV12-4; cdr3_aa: ASRPDSNYGYT
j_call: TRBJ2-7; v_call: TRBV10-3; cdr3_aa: AISAGGFYYEQY
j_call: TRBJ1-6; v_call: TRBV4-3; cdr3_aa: ASSPDRQSSYNSPLH
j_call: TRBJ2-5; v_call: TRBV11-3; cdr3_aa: ASSLGQSETQY
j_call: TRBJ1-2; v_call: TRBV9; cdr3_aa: ASSLTVGDRGYGYT
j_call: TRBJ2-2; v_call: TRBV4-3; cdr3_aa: ASSQEVVTGELF